This T cell receptor beta chain was retrieved from a study of blood T cell repertoires in COVID-19. Germline loops: CDR1 MDHEN, CDR2 SYDVKM. V was cut by 5 bases and J by 3 bases, with 8 bases left in between. The CDR3 totals 14 residues. The assay was immunoSEQ multiplex PCR, and TCRdb's table has in-frame clones only and misses some. The profile shows about 300,000 clones, roughly 90% of them singletons. The chain is built from TRBV28 and TRBJ2-6; D is perhaps TRBD1 (6 bases). This sequence was found in a woman aged 25 to 45 who had recovered from COVID-19. Sequencing was performed on PBMCs or T cells enriched from blood (not recorded which). CDR3 residues: CASSMDSGANVLTF. The DNA for the CDR3 is TGTGCCAGCAGTATGGACAGTGGGGCCAACGTCCTGACTTTC.